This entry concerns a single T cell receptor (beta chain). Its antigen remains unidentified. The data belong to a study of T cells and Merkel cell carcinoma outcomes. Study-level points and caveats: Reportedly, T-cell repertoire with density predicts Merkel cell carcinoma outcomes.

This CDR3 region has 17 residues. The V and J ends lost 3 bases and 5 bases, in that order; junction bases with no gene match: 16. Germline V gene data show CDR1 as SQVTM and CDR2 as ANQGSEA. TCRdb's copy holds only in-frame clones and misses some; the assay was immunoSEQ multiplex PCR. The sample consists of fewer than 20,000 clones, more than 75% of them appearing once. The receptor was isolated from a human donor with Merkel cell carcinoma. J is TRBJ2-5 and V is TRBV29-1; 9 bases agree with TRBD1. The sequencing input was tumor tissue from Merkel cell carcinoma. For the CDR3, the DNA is TGCAGCGTTGACGCCCAGACAGGGGGTGACTCCAGGGAGACCCAGTACTTC. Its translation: CSVDAQTGGDSRETQYF.